These 14 T cell receptor beta chains were sequenced from one sample in a study of blood T cells in healthy people across ages. Sample-barcoded 5' priming and a J-beta primer mix drove a second PCR of roughly 6 to 12 cycles. TCRdb re-analysed the 5' RACE reads in MiXCR, keeping a single row per CDR3 protein. This sample carries around 1.5 million distinct CDR3 sequences, 42% of them seen once, and the ten largest clones take 7% to 9%. Sequencing was performed on blood. The receptors shown here come from a woman between 18 and 29 years old in good health.

This rearrangement joins TRBV5-1 to TRBJ2-3, with 7 bases fitting TRBD1. Trimming removed 5 bases from V and 3 bases from J; junction bases left unmatched: 9. CDR1 and CDR2 (germline): SGHRS, YFSETQ. The CDR3 spans 15 residues. The CDR3 sequence: CASRPTGSRTDTQYF. CDR3 coding DNA: TGCGCCAGCAGACCGACAGGGAGCAGAACAGATACGCAGTATTTT. Looking up the rest from reference TRBV5-1 and TRBJ2-3 gives the full variable domain: KAGVTQTPRYLIKTRGQQVTLSCSPISGHRSVSWYQQTPGQGLQFLFEYFSETQRNKGNFPGRFSGRQFSNSRSEMNVSTLELGDSALYLCASRPTGSRTDTQYFGPGTRLTVL.

This clonotype was picked up a small number of times. The V call is TRBV9, the J call TRBJ2-1; 9 bases map to TRBD2. The germline gives CDR1 SGDLS, CDR2 YYNGEE. Trimming cost V 4 bases and J 3 bases; bases outside gene matches: 11. The length of the CDR3 is 17 residues. CDR3 in DNA: TGTGCCAGCAGCCCGACAAGGGGGACTAGCAGCTACAATGAGCAGTTCTTC. Translation: CASSPTRGTSSYNEQFF.

In its sample, this clonotype was seen a few times. This chain uses TRBV20-1 with TRBJ2-3; possible D gene TRBD1, 6 bases. CDR1 DFQATT and CDR2 SNEGSKA come from the germline V gene (reference sequence). V was trimmed by 5 bases and J by 3 bases, leaving 24 bases between them. The CDR3 covers 17 residues. The CDR3 loop is CSAPPPGTPSATDTQYF. DNA for the CDR3: TGCAGTGCTCCACCCCCCGGGACACCCTCCGCGACAGATACGCAGTATTTT.

This clonotype was seen a handful of times. The rearrangement joins TRBV5-1 to TRBJ2-1, with D maybe TRBD1 (6 bases). The length of the CDR3 is 15 residues. The V and J ends lost 0 bases and 2 bases respectively, with 9 bases between them. CDR1 SGHRS and CDR2 YFSETQ come from the germline V gene. CDR3 loop: CASSLEGVPYNEQFF. CDR3 in DNA: TGCGCCAGCAGCTTGGAGGGGGTACCCTACAATGAGCAGTTCTTC.

As concerns this clonotype: Given a much more abundant clone one base away, this may be a read error. The chain employs TRBV9 and TRBJ2-5; 8 bases are a match to TRBD2. The V gene's germline CDR1 is SGDLS and CDR2 YYNGEE. The CDR3 is 14 amino acids. For the CDR3, the DNA is TGTGCCAGCAGCGAGACTAGCGCTCGAGAGGCCCAGTACTTC. Protein: CASSETSAREAQYF.

The chain employs TRBV30 and TRBJ2-6, with D perhaps TRBD2 (6 bases). CDR1 is GTSNPN, CDR2 SVGIG, per germline (reference sequence). The CDR3 covers 16 residues. V was trimmed by 1 base and J by 2 bases, leaving 12 bases between them. CDR3 in DNA: TGTGCCTGGAGTGGCCGACGACTAGCTGGGGCCAACGTCCTGACTTTC. Protein product: CAWSGRRLAGANVLTF.

The chain links TRBV11-2 to TRBJ2-1; 14 nucleotides align to TRBD2. In germline, CDR1 is SGHAT, CDR2 FQNNGV. The V gene end was trimmed by 6 bases and the J gene end by 7 bases; junction bases not matched to a gene: 5. The CDR3 totals 15 residues. CDR3 sequence reads: CASRETSGGANEQFF. The CDR3 region has the DNA TGTGCCAGCAGGGAGACTAGCGGGGGGGCAAATGAGCAGTTCTTC. Filled out from reference TRBV11-2 and TRBJ2-1, the complete variable domain reads EAGVAQSPRYKIIEKRQSVAFWCNPISGHATLYWYQQILGQGPKLLIQFQNNGVVDDSQLPKDRFSAERLKGVDSTLKIQPAKLEDSAVYLCASRETSGGANEQFFGPGTRLTVL.

This rearrangement joins TRBV7-2 to TRBJ2-7; D may be TRBD2 (6 bases). This CDR3 is built from 15 residues. V lost 1 base, J lost 3 bases, and 13 bases lay in between. Germline-derived CDR1 and CDR2 are SGHTA and FQGNSA. The CDR3 DNA sequence: TGTGCCAGCAGCTTAGAGCGAGCGGGTAACTACGAGCAGTACTTC. Protein sequence: CASSLERAGNYEQYF.

On this clonotype itself: The junction differs from germline at one of its ends, possibly a read error. The V and J genes are TRBV10-3 and TRBJ1-1; no reliable D call. CDR1 is ENHRY and CDR2 is SYGVKD in the germline V gene. The CDR3 spans 12 residues. CDR3 DNA: TGTGCCATCAGAGCGTCAGGCACTGAAACTTTCTTT. Its translation: CAIRASGTETFF.

V is TRBV18 and J is TRBJ1-2, with D hard to call. Germline lookup yields CDR1 KGHSH and CDR2 LQKENI. Trimming took 3 bases from V and 2 from J, leaving 16 bases between them. The CDR3 extends over 16 amino acids. CDR3 in amino acids: CASSPATAWLNYGYTF. The CDR3 DNA reads TGTGCCAGCTCACCTGCGACCGCTTGGCTGAACTATGGCTACACCTTC.

Only a few counts were recorded for this clonotype. The V gene is TRBV27, the J gene TRBJ2-3; no clear D gene. V gave up 4 bases and J gave up 3 bases, with 11 bases separating them. The CDR3 runs 14 residues. CDR1 and CDR2 from the germline V gene are MNHEY and SMNVEV (reference sequence). The CDR3 is CASSSWDRTDTQYF. Here the CDR3 DNA reads TGTGCCAGCAGTTCCTGGGATCGTACAGATACGCAGTATTTT.

This sequence joins TRBV20-1 and TRBJ2-5, with D possibly TRBD1 on 7 matching bases. The J call may not be correct, given that the DNA end is closer to TRBJ2-7. Germline V gene data show CDR1 as DFQATT and CDR2 as SNEGSKA (reference sequence). The CDR3 loop spans 14 amino acids. The CDR3 is CSAKGAGHFHEQYF. DNA of the CDR3: TGCAGTGCTAAGGGGGCGGGACACTTCCACGAGCAGTACTTC.

The rearrangement links TRBV12-3 or TRBV12-4 to TRBJ2-7; a weak D match, TRBD1 (7 bases). This CDR3 comprises 14 residues. With 5 bases removed from V and 3 bases from J, the gap between germline ends came to 14 bases. CDR3 sequence reads: CASSGRTGGYEQYF. CDR3 nucleotides: TGTGCCAGCAGTGGGAGGACAGGAGGCTACGAGCAGTACTTC.

This clonotype was seen a single time. The rearrangement uses TRBV20-1 and TRBJ2-4, with 7 bases identical to TRBD1. The J call may be wrong; the DNA end is better matched by TRBJ2-7. Germline lookup yields CDR1 DFQATT and CDR2 SNEGSKA (reference sequence). The CDR3 covers 13 residues. CDR3 sequence reads: CSAGRQGRDEQYF. CDR3 coding DNA: TGCAGTGCGGGTCGACAGGGCAGGGACGAGCAGTACTTC.